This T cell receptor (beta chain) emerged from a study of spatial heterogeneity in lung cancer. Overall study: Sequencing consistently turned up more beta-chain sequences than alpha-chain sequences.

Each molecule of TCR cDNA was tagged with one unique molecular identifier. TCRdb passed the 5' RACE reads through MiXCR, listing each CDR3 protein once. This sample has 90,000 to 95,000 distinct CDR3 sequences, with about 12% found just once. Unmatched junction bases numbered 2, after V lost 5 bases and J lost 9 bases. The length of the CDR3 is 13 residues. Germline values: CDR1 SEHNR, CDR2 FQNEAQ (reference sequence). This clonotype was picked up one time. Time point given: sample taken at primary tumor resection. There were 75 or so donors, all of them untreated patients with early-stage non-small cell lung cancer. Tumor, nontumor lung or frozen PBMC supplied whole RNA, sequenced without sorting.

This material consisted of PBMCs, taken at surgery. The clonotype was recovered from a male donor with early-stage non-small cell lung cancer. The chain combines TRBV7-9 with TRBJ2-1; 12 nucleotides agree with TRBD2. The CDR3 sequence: CASSQLAGGEQFF. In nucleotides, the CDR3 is TGTGCCAGCAGCCAACTAGCGGGAGGTGAGCAGTTCTTC. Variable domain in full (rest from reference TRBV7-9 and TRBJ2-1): DTGVSQNPRHKITKRGQNVTFRCDPISEHNRLYWYRQTLGQGPEFLTYFQNEAQLEKSRLLSDRFSAERPKGSFSTLEIQRTEQGDSAMYLCASSQLAGGEQFFGPGTRLTVL.